This TCR beta chain was retrieved from a study of blood T cell repertoires in COVID-19 (dated by TCRdb to between 2020 and 2021). For the study in its entirety: The collaborator samples originated in the United States, Italy and Spain and spanned the acute and convalescent phases of COVID-19. The prospective study material was composed of cDNA or gDNA derived from T cells, B-cell-depleted T cells, or PBMCs. A de-identified subject ID, COVID-19 status, age in years and sex were almost always included in the sample metadata. The samples were drawn from the first 160 participants of the ongoing ImmuneRACE study and from some 1,300 subjects provided by 6 global collaborators. HLA class I and class II types, where available, came from metadata supplied by the sample provider rather than from assay-based typing. A freely available public database, intended as a resource for researchers studying the immune response to SARS-CoV-2, is where the repertoires were released. The dataset comprised deeply sampled blood TCRbeta repertoires from subjects exposed to, actively infected with, or recovered from COVID-19. Broader findings and caveats from the paper: The amount of clinical and demographic metadata varied by source and participant and was provided uncurated.

CDR1 and CDR2, per the germline V gene (reference sequence), are LNHDA and SQIVND. The cysteine opens and the phenylalanine closes a CDR3 of 12 amino acids. Only the CDR3 portion is preserved as DNA: 36 bases, with reading frame beginning at the first base. This clone was observed a few times. Its antigen is not yet known. The junction differs from germline at one of its ends, possibly a read error. One collaborating source in Seattle enrolled patients while the patients were actively infected and followed the patients over time throughout the course of disease. The collaborating institutions used their own protocols to collect whole blood in K2EDTA tubes. Collaborator samples were shipped for TCRbeta analysis as frozen whole blood, isolated PBMCs, or DNA extracted from either sample type. TCRbeta CDR3 regions were amplified from genomic DNA using the immunoSEQ Assay, a bias-controlled multiplex PCR. On the authors' methods: The number of nucleated cells in each sample was estimated from the amplification of reference gene primers within the assay. To quantify the absolute abundance of each unique TCRbeta CDR3 rearrangement, sequence reads were collapsed and filtered. For each sample, productive Simpson clonality was calculated as the square root of Simpson's diversity index across productive rearrangements. Here the immuneACCESS table is served through TCRdb, limited to in-frame sequences with V and J called. Missing clones are a known gap in these copies; in checked studies unresolved V genes cover under half, and the rest lacks a known reason. From that table come the V and J calls and clone size; the DNA was used to work out D and trimming. The sample table shows almost 400,000 clones, and more than 75% are seen once. 2.3% of the sample comes from the top ten.

Rearrangement joined TRBV19 to TRBJ2-1, and TRBD2 aligns with 12 junction nucleotides. This TCR was sampled from a woman between 55 and 75 years old with COVID-19, enrolled during active disease. The sample taken for sequencing was peripheral blood. CDR3 reads: CSTSGGRGEQFF. The nucleotides read TGCTCCACTAGCGGGGGGAGGGGTGAGCAGTTCTTC.